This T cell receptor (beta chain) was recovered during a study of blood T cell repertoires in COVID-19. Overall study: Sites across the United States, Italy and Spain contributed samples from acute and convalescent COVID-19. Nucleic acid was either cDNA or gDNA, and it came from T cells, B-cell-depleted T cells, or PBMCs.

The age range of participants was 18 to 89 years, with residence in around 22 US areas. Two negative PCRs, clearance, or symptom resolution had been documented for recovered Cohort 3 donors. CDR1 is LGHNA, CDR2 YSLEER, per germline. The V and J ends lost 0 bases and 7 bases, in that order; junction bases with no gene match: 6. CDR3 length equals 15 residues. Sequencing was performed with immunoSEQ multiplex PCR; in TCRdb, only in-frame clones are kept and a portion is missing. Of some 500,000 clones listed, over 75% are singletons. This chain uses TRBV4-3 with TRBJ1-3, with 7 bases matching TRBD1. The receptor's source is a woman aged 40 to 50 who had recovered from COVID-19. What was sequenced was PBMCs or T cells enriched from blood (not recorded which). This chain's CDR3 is CASSQENTGDNTIYF. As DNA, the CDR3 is TGCGCCAGCAGCCAAGAGAACACAGGGGACAACACCATATATTTT.